These 2 T cell receptor beta chains came from one sample sequenced in a study of PD-1 blockade in classical Hodgkin lymphoma. Each patient relapsed following autologous stem cell transplantation, and prior brentuximab vedotin exposure differed. The assay was immunoSEQ multiplex PCR, and TCRdb's table has in-frame clones only and misses some. Altogether around 100,000 clones are present, around 89% being singletons, with the ten largest covering around 6.6%. Sequenced here: peripheral blood mononuclear cells (PBMCs), sampled before the second cycle of nivolumab. These receptors all stem from a human donor with classical Hodgkin lymphoma.

The chain links TRBV27 to TRBJ2-1; no clear D. Germline assignment: CDR1 MNHEY and CDR2 SMNVEV (reference sequence). The CDR3 consists of 13 residues. V lost 2 bases to trimming and J lost 6 bases, with 8 bases between them. The CDR3 sequence is CASSLMLSNEQFF. CDR3 nucleotide sequence: TGTGCCAGCAGTTTAATGCTCTCCAATGAGCAGTTCTTC.

Only a few counts were recorded for this clone. The CDR3 sequence is CASGPGRAGGYTF. The CDR3 DNA reads TGTGCCAGCGGGCCAGGGAGGGCGGGTGGCTACACCTTC. V gene TRBV9 combines with J gene TRBJ1-2; TRBD1 is a possible D gene (5 bases). This CDR3 contains 13 residues. V was pared by 7 bases and J by 7 bases, with 17 bases between. Germline V gene lookup returns CDR1 SGDLS and CDR2 YYNGEE. Full variable domain (missing parts from reference TRBV9 and TRBJ1-2): DSGVTQTPKHLITATGQRVTLRCSPRSGDLSVYWYQQSLDQGLQFLIQYYNGEERAKGNILERFSAQQFPDLHSELNLSSLELGDSALYFCASGPGRAGGYTFGSGTRLTVV.